The entry below gives a single T cell receptor beta chain sequence along with its context. Its antigen is undetermined. Profiling relied on immunoSEQ multiplex PCR, and the TCRdb table lists in-frame clones only, not all of them. Among roughly 41,000 clones listed, roughly 84% were seen once. The data stem from a study of CD4 T cells in relation to SARS-CoV-2 and coronaviruses. V lost 2 bases and J lost 2, with 15 bases in between. The CDR3 has 16 amino acids. Germline V gives CDR1 SGHVS, CDR2 FQNEAQ. CD4 enrichment then naive enrichment separated naive from memory CD4+ cells. The rearrangement uses TRBV7-8 and TRBJ1-2; D may be TRBD1 (5 bases). This receptor was obtained from an adult with COVID-19. Sequencing was performed on naive CD4+ T cells from PBMCs, cultured in vitro. Described subset: naive CD4+ T cells isolated by negative enrichment. The CDR3: CASSLTVRGANYGYTF. CDR3 nucleotides: TGTGCCAGCAGCTTAACCGTTCGGGGCGCGAACTATGGCTACACCTTC.